This is a list of T cell receptor beta chains from one sample in a study of CD8+CD57+ T cells in acquired aplastic anemia. TCRdb redid the calling of the reads with MiXCR, one entry per CDR3 protein. The sample lists approximately 65,000 distinct CDR3 sequences; 45% to 70% were seen once. Sequencing used sorted CD4+, CD8+, or CD8+CD57+ T cells (not recorded which) from PBMCs. Source of these receptors: a human donor in good health, serving as a control. Each CDR3 is given with its conserved first and last residue. D genes are given only for firm matches. The listing skips clone size in some rows; elsewhere it reads once, few, many or a size class.

J: TRBJ1-1
size: many
length: 15
D: .
V: TRBV7-9
CDR3: CASSPQRGMNTEAFF
DNA: TGTGCCAGCAGCCCCCAAAGAGGCATGAACACTGAAGCTTTCTTT

J: TRBJ2-1
size: .
length: 14
D: .
V: TRBV25-1
CDR3: CASSSLHRGNEQFF
DNA: TGTGCCAGCAGTTCTCTGCATAGGGGCAATGAGCAGTTCTTC

J: TRBJ1-5
size: many
length: 13
D: .
V: TRBV9
CDR3: CASSVDLTQPQHF
DNA: TGTGCCAGCAGCGTAGACTTGACTCAGCCCCAGCATTTT

J: TRBJ2-3
size: medium-sized
length: 14
D: .
V: TRBV2
CDR3: CASSGTLSTDTQYF
DNA: TGTGCCAGCAGCGGGACGTTAAGCACAGATACGCAGTATTTT

J: TRBJ2-5
size: .
length: 15
D: .
V: TRBV9
CDR3: CASSPLRGNGETQYF
DNA: TGTGCCAGCAGCCCATTGCGAGGGAACGGAGAGACCCAGTACTTC

J: TRBJ1-6
size: .
length: 13
D: .
V: TRBV29-1
CDR3: CSVLSGEGSPLHF
DNA: TGCAGCGTTTTATCAGGGGAGGGTTCACCCCTCCACTTT

J: TRBJ1-3
size: .
length: 14
D: .
V: TRBV25-1
CDR3: CATKRAGIGNTIYF
DNA: TGTGCCACCAAGAGGGCAGGCATTGGAAACACCATATATTTT

J: TRBJ2-5
size: .
length: 14
D: TRBD2
V: TRBV12-3/TRBV12-4
CDR3: CASSRTSGGETQYF
DNA: TGTGCCAGCAGTCGGACTAGCGGGGGAGAGACCCAGTACTTC

J: TRBJ2-2
size: many
length: 17
D: .
V: TRBV19
CDR3: CASSIIGPIPRPGELFF
DNA: TGTGCCAGTAGTATAATTGGACCCATACCCCGGCCCGGGGAGCTGTTTTTT

J: TRBJ1-2
size: .
length: 13
D: .
V: TRBV2
CDR3: CASTGGPIYGYTF
DNA: TGTGCCAGCACCGGGGGGCCGATATATGGCTACACCTTC

J: TRBJ2-5
size: many
length: 14
D: .
V: TRBV20-1
CDR3: CSAMEYRGMGTQYF
DNA: TGCAGTGCTATGGAATACCGGGGCATGGGGACCCAGTACTTC

J: TRBJ1-2
size: .
length: 15
D: TRBD1
V: TRBV12-3/TRBV12-4
CDR3: CASSLSAGGDYGYTF
DNA: TGTGCCAGCAGTTTATCGGCAGGGGGGGACTATGGCTACACCTTC

J: TRBJ1-6
size: few
length: 15
D: TRBD1
V: TRBV19
CDR3: CASSFGTGDNSPLHF
DNA: TGTGCCAGTAGCTTTGGGACAGGGGATAATTCACCCCTCCACTTT

J: TRBJ2-7
size: few
length: 12
D: .
V: TRBV7-9
CDR3: CASSSLSREQYF
DNA: TGTGCCAGCAGCTCCCTCTCACGTGAGCAGTACTTC

J: TRBJ1-5
size: many
length: 14
D: .
V: TRBV6-1
CDR3: CASSETGLTQPQHF
DNA: TGTGCCAGCAGTGAAACAGGGCTAACTCAGCCCCAGCATTTT

J: TRBJ1-6
size: .
length: 15
D: TRBD1
V: TRBV19
CDR3: CASSLGQGVNSPLHF
DNA: TGTGCCAGTAGTCTGGGACAGGGAGTAAATTCACCCCTCCACTTT

J: TRBJ1-2
size: .
length: 14
D: TRBD1
V: TRBV20-1
CDR3: CSANREQGAFGYTF
DNA: TGCAGTGCTAACCGGGAGCAGGGGGCTTTTGGCTACACCTTC

J: TRBJ1-3
size: .
length: 13
D: .
V: TRBV5-1
CDR3: CASSTGSGNTIYF
DNA: TGCGCCAGCAGCACAGGTTCTGGAAACACCATATATTTT

J: TRBJ1-3
size: once
length: 14
D: TRBD1
V: TRBV12-3/TRBV12-4
CDR3: CASRMQGGGNTIYF
DNA: TGTGCCAGCAGAATGCAGGGGGGAGGAAACACCATATATTTT

J: TRBJ1-1
size: .
length: 13
D: .
V: TRBV29-1
CDR3: CSARWGHNTEAFF
DNA: TGCAGCGCACGGTGGGGCCATAACACTGAAGCTTTCTTT

J: TRBJ1-2
size: .
length: 13
D: .
V: TRBV15
CDR3: CAMAGVRDYGYTF
DNA: TGTGCCATGGCAGGGGTACGGGACTATGGCTACACCTTC

J: TRBJ2-7
size: .
length: 14
D: TRBD1
V: TRBV5-5
CDR3: CASSFRQGNYEQYF
DNA: TGTGCCAGCAGCTTTAGACAGGGGAACTACGAGCAGTACTTC

J: TRBJ1-1
size: .
length: 11
D: TRBD1
V: TRBV12-3/TRBV12-4
CDR3: CASSYRGRAFF
DNA: TGTGCCAGCTCATACAGGGGGCGAGCTTTCTTT

J: TRBJ1-6
size: many
length: 15
D: TRBD1
V: TRBV6-1
CDR3: CASSNRGDPYSPLHF
DNA: TGTGCCAGCAGCAACAGGGGTGATCCATATTCACCCCTCCACTTT

J: TRBJ2-2
size: many
length: 15
D: .
V: TRBV4-1
CDR3: CASSPGPLNTGELFF
DNA: TGCGCCAGCAGCCCCGGGCCCCTGAACACCGGGGAGCTGTTTTTT

J: TRBJ1-3
size: many
length: 14
D: TRBD1
V: TRBV5-6
CDR3: CASNEGGRGNTIYF
DNA: TGTGCCAGCAACGAAGGGGGCCGTGGAAACACCATATATTTT

J: TRBJ2-1
size: .
length: 17
D: .
V: TRBV10-3
CDR3: CAISGITGRGKNNEQFF
DNA: TGTGCCATCAGTGGGATCACAGGGCGGGGAAAAAACAATGAGCAGTTCTTC